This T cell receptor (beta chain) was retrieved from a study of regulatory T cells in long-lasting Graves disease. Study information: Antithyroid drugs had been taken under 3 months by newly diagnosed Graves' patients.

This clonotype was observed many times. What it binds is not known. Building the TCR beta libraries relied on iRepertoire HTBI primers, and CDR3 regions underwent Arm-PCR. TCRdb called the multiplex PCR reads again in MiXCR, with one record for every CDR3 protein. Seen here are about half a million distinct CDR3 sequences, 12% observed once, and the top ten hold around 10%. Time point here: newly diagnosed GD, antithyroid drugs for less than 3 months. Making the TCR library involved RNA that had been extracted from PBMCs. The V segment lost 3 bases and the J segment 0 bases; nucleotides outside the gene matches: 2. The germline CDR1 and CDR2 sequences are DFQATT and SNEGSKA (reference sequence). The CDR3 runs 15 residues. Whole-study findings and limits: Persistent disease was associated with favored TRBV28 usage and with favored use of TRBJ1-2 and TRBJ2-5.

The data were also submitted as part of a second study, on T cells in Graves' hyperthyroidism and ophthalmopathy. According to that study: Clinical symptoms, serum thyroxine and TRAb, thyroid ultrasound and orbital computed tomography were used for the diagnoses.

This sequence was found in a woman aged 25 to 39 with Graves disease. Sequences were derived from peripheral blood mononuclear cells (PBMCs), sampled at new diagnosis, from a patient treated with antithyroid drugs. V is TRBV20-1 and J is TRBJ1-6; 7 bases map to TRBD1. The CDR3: CSARGQSSYNSPLHF. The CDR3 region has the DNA TGCAGTGCTAGGGGACAGAGCTCCTATAATTCACCCCTCCACTTT.